This passage covers 15 T cell receptor beta chains from one sample sequenced in a study of cytomegalovirus exposure and HLA in healthy donors (dated 2017 in TCRdb). Library generation was performed with the immunoSEQ multiplex PCR assay. The multiplex PCR relied on a mix of 60 forward primers for TCR Vbeta segments and 13 reverse primers for TCR Jbeta segments. The clones in this table, taken by TCRdb from immuneACCESS, are in-frame only. Not every clone is retained; where verified, under half of the shortfall comes from an unresolved V gene, and the cause of the rest is unknown. This sample lists 100,000 to 120,000 clones; approximately 79% were detected once. The ten most abundant clones make up about 6.8% of the sample. Sequenced sample: PBMCs. The source is a man aged 25 to 40 in good health and CMV-seropositive.

This clone has only one observation. This chain uses TRBV7-2 with TRBJ1-2; TRBD1 matches 11 bases. With 4 bases clipped from V and 6 bases from J, the junction kept 4 bases outside the gene matches. This CDR3 spans 14 amino acids. Germline CDR1 SGHTA, CDR2 FQGNSA. The CDR3, as DNA: TGTGCCAGCAGCTCCCGGACAGGGGGCAATGGCTACACCTTC. Amino acid sequence: CASSSRTGGNGYTF.

This rearrangement joins TRBV6-1 to TRBJ2-1, with D unresolved. Germline V gene lookup returns CDR1 MNHNS and CDR2 SASEGT. The CDR3 contains 16 residues. Trimming cost V 1 base and J 5 bases, with 15 bases left between them. The CDR3 spells CASSEERWPQDNEQFF. The CDR3 DNA reads TGTGCCAGCAGTGAAGAACGATGGCCCCAGGACAATGAGCAGTTCTTC.

The chain has TRBV2 and TRBJ2-2; 7 bases are a match to TRBD2. J was trimmed by 1 base and V by 4 bases; bases with no gene match: 6. The CDR3 contains 16 residues. Germline V lookup: CDR1 SNHLY, CDR2 FYNNEI. CDR3: CASSGGLSLNTGELFF. CDR3 DNA sequence: TGTGCCAGCAGTGGGGGACTATCTTTGAACACCGGGGAGCTGTTTTTT.

This sequence joins TRBV7-3 and TRBJ2-5; D call uncertain. The germline V gene encodes CDR1 SGHTA and CDR2 FQGTGA. The V end lost 1 base, the J end lost 3 bases, and 6 bases lay between the germline ends. This CDR3 comprises 13 residues. The chain's CDR3 is CASSLNAEETQYF. CDR3 DNA sequence: TGTGCCAGCAGCTTAAATGCGGAAGAGACCCAGTACTTC.

This clone was counted only a few times. V and J are TRBV11-3 and TRBJ2-1, with 7 positions matching TRBD2. Germline CDR1 is SGHNT and CDR2 is YENEEA. The CDR3 extends over 15 amino acids. Trimming took 4 bases from V and 3 from J; bases not matched to a gene: 6. The CDR3 DNA sequence: TGTGCCAGCAGCTCACTAGCGCCGGACTACAATGAGCAGTTCTTC. Translation: CASSSLAPDYNEQFF. The variable domain in full, with the rest retrieved from reference TRBV11-3 and TRBJ2-1, is EAGVVQSPRYKIIEKKQPVAFWCNPISGHNTLYWYLQNLGQGPELLIRYENEEAVDDSQLPKDRFSAERLKGVDSTLKIQPAELGDSAVYLCASSSLAPDYNEQFFGPGTRLTVL.

This clone was seen just once. V is TRBV19 and J is TRBJ2-1; no reliable D call. The V and J ends lost 1 base and 4 bases respectively, with 5 bases between them. The germline CDR1 and CDR2 sequences are LNHDA and SQIVND (reference sequence). This CDR3 comprises 13 residues. CDR3 nucleotide sequence: TGTGCCAGTAGTATAGCCAGGTACAATGAGCAGTTCTTC. Its translation: CASSIARYNEQFF. Supplemented by reference TRBV19 and TRBJ2-1, the full variable domain reads DGGITQSPKYLFRKEGQNVTLSCEQNLNHDAMYWYRQDPGQGLRLIYYSQIVNDFQKGDIAEGYSVSREKKESFPLTVTSAQKNPTAFYLCASSIARYNEQFFGPGTRLTVL.

The chain carries TRBV30 and TRBJ1-2, with D possibly TRBD1 on 5 matching bases. The CDR3 is 15 amino acids. Germline values: CDR1 GTSNPN, CDR2 SVGIG (reference sequence). Trimming stripped 3 bases from V and 3 bases from J, with 17 bases between. CDR3 bases: TGTGCCTGGAGGGGACGCGGGGGGTGGGACTATGGCTACACCTTC. Amino acid sequence: CAWRGRGGWDYGYTF.

This clone came up a few times. The chain employs TRBV11-2 and TRBJ1-5, with D unresolved. CDR1 and CDR2 from the germline V gene are SGHAT and FQNNGV. Deletions cut 1 base from V and 1 base from J, with 8 bases between. The CDR3 consists of 15 residues. CDR3 in DNA: TGTGCCAGCAGCTTAGCTTCAGGAAGCAATCAGCCCCAGCATTTT. This encodes CASSLASGSNQPQHF.

The gene calls are TRBV7-9 and TRBJ2-5; D call uncertain. Looked up from germline, CDR1 is SEHNR and CDR2 is FQNEAQ (reference sequence). V was cut by 3 bases and J by 0 bases, with 8 bases left in between. This CDR3 is 14 amino acids long. CDR3 coding DNA: TGTGCCAGCAGCTTCCTACAGTACCAAGAGACCCAGTACTTC. This sequence encodes CASSFLQYQETQYF.

The gene calls are TRBV7-2 and TRBJ1-6; D is unclear. The V and J ends lost 2 bases and 7 bases respectively, with 9 bases between them. CDR3 length: 14 residues. Germline loops: CDR1 SGHTA, CDR2 FQGNSA. In DNA, the CDR3 is TGTGCCAGCAGCTTAAGGGCGGGAAATTCACCCCTCCACTTT. Its protein product is CASSLRAGNSPLHF.

This clone turned up a few times. This chain connects TRBV18 to TRBJ1-1; perhaps TRBD1 as D (6 bases). The CDR3 is made up of 14 amino acids. V lost 0 bases to trimming and J lost 1 base, with 6 bases between them. Germline CDR1 and CDR2: KGHSH and LQKENI. The CDR3 nucleotides read TGTGCCAGCTCACCACCGGACAGGAACACTGAAGCTTTCTTT. This codes for CASSPPDRNTEAFF.

V gene TRBV21-1 combines with J gene TRBJ1-1. TRBV21-1 is recorded as a pseudogene. This CDR3 has 14 residues. The CDR3 DNA reads TGTGCCAGCAGCAAAGTCCCCTTGAACACTGAAGCTTTCTTT. It is translated as CASSKVPLNTEAFF.

The V gene is TRBV9, the J gene TRBJ2-7; tentative D call: TRBD1 (6 bases). V lost 3 bases, J lost 4 bases, and 8 bases lay in between. Germline CDR1 SGDLS, CDR2 YYNGEE. The CDR3 contains 12 residues. The CDR3 bases are TGTGCCAGCAGCGGCAGGGGTTACGAGCAGTACTTC. Its protein product is CASSGRGYEQYF.

The sample holds a few counts of this clone. This chain uses TRBV2 with TRBJ1-6, with D possibly being TRBD1 (5 bases). Germline V gene sequence: CDR1 SNHLY, CDR2 FYNNEI. The CDR3 totals 17 residues. With 3 bases removed from V and 4 bases from J, the gap between germline ends came to 16 bases. The CDR3, as DNA: TGTGCCAGCAGTGATCTCCCCCAGACAGCTTATAATTCACCCCTCCACTTT. It codes for CASSDLPQTAYNSPLHF.

In this sample, this clone is large. The chain carries TRBV7-7 and TRBJ2-5; the D is unclear. With 2 bases removed from V and 3 bases from J, the gap between germline ends came to 13 bases. Germline V gene lookup returns CDR1 SSHAT and CDR2 FNYEAQ (reference sequence). There are 15 residues in the CDR3. The CDR3 spells CASSLYGRAEETQYF. The DNA of the CDR3 is TGTGCCAGCAGCTTATACGGTAGAGCCGAAGAGACCCAGTACTTC.